A selection of T cell receptor beta chains follows, all from one sample in a study of blood T cell repertoires in COVID-19. Measured with immunoSEQ multiplex PCR; TCRdb has only the in-frame clones, and not every one. The table shows about 150,000 clones, with around four fifths occurring only once. Input material: PBMCs or T cells enriched from blood (not recorded which). These receptors all stem from a woman aged 50 to 65 who had recovered from COVID-19. CDR3s include the opening cysteine and the closing phenylalanine or tryptophan. Each record gives: V gene, J gene, D gene, clone size, CDR3 protein, CDR3 DNA. The D gene is left open where the match is weak. Where a row states a size, it is once, few, many or the class of an expanded clone; other rows omit it.

TRBV28	TRBJ2-1	TRBD2	-	CASSLIRTSGDNEQFF	TGTGCCAGCAGTCTCATCCGGACTAGCGGTGACAATGAGCAGTTCTTC
TRBV19	TRBJ1-1	-	-	CASSIDPGGEAFF	TGTGCCAGTAGTATAGATCCCGGAGGCGAAGCTTTCTTT
TRBV7-3	TRBJ2-1	TRBD2	-	CASQAGGANEQFF	TGTGCCAGCCAGGCGGGGGGTGCCAATGAGCAGTTCTTC
TRBV4-1	TRBJ1-6	TRBD1	-	CASSQLIGQGNSPLHF	TGCGCCAGCAGCCAATTAATAGGACAGGGGAATTCACCCCTCCACTTT
TRBV2	TRBJ1-2	TRBD1	few	CASSGGWDSYGYTF	TGTGCCAGCAGTGGAGGATGGGACAGCTATGGCTACACCTTC
TRBV24-1	TRBJ2-5	TRBD1	-	CATSDSGGSETQYF	TGTGCCACCAGTGATTCAGGGGGCAGTGAGACCCAGTACTTC
TRBV25-1	TRBJ1-5	-	-	CASSEGEDSNQPQHF	TGTGCCAGCAGTGAAGGGGAGGATAGCAATCAGCCCCAGCATTTT
TRBV6-5	TRBJ2-7	TRBD2	-	CASRNSGLAGDEQYF	TGTGCCAGCAGAAATAGTGGACTAGCGGGAGACGAGCAGTACTTC
TRBV6-2/TRBV6-3	TRBJ2-1	-	few	CASSYSTGRSNEQFF	TGTGCCAGCAGTTACTCAACGGGAAGATCAAATGAGCAGTTCTTC
TRBV6-5	TRBJ2-3	TRBD1	-	CASRSTGGITDTQYF	TGTGCCAGCAGATCAACAGGGGGCATCACAGATACGCAGTATTTT
TRBV2	TRBJ2-5	TRBD2	-	CASSGGGGETQYF	TGTGCCAGCAGTGGCGGGGGGGGAGAGACCCAGTACTTC
TRBV10-3	TRBJ1-2	-	-	CAIRGGSQANYGYTF	TGTGCCATCAGGGGGGGGAGCCAAGCTAACTATGGCTACACCTTC
TRBV5-1	TRBJ2-3	-	-	CASSLVSGGTDTQYF	TGCGCCAGCAGCTTGGTGTCGGGGGGCACAGATACGCAGTATTTT
TRBV6-2/TRBV6-3	TRBJ2-2	-	-	CASSYSAPGHSGELFF	TGTGCCAGCAGTTACTCGGCACCCGGACACTCCGGGGAGCTGTTTTTT
TRBV6-5	TRBJ2-3	-	few	CASSKRTGTDTQYF	TGTGCCAGCAGTAAACGGACGGGAACAGATACGCAGTATTTT